These 29 T cell receptor beta chains came from one sample sequenced in a study of T-cell memory formation after mild COVID-19. Using its own MiXCR run on the 5' RACE reads, TCRdb lists one record per CDR3 protein. In the table there are about 350,000 distinct CDR3 sequences, roughly 15% of which are singletons. Sequencing input: PBMCs or a T cell subset sorted from them (not recorded which). Receptor source: a man in his late teens or twenties who had mild COVID-19 (a few samples of this study predate the infection). Cell type and time point are not known.

This clonotype has a count of ten or more. This rearrangement joins TRBV7-2 to TRBJ1-6; D is possibly TRBD1 (5 bases). Germline CDR1 reads SGHTA; CDR2 reads FQGNSA. The CDR3 spans 12 residues. The V end lost 8 bases, the J end lost 6 bases, and 8 bases lay between the germline ends. The CDR3 DNA is TGTGCCAGCGGGGGGGGTAATTCACCCCTCCACTTT. Its translation is CASGGGNSPLHF.

This clonotype appeared many times. The chain carries TRBV9 and TRBJ1-2, with no clear D. CDR1 and CDR2 (germline): SGDLS, YYNGEE. This CDR3 spans 12 amino acids. Trimming cost V 5 bases and J 4 bases, with 9 bases left between them. The CDR3 sequence is CASSPASYGYTF. The CDR3 DNA sequence: TGTGCCAGCAGTCCGGCAAGCTATGGCTACACCTTC.

This clonotype was counted between two and nine times. The chain recombines TRBV4-3 with TRBJ1-6; D might be TRBD1 (6 bases). CDR1 is LGHNA and CDR2 is YSLEER in the germline V gene. V lost 2 bases and J lost 3, with 11 bases in between. This CDR3 has 16 amino acids. CDR3 coding DNA: TGCGCCAGCAGCCAACACAGGGAAAGCTATAATTCACCCCTCCACTTT. Translation gives CASSQHRESYNSPLHF.

The chain uses TRBV3-1 and TRBJ1-4, with D uncertain. The germline V and J ends were trimmed by 1 base and 7 bases, with 7 bases remaining between them. CDR1 LGHDT and CDR2 YNNKEL come from the germline V gene (reference sequence). CDR3 size: 13 residues. This chain's CDR3 is CASSQGWGEKLFF. The CDR3 region has the DNA TGTGCCAGCAGCCAAGGTTGGGGTGAAAAACTGTTTTTT.

This clonotype was found a few times. The CDR3 loop is CASLTSGVYEQFF. The CDR3 nucleotides read TGTGCCAGCCTAACTAGCGGGGTTTATGAGCAGTTCTTC. V gene TRBV7-9 combines with J gene TRBJ2-1; 10 bases agree with TRBD2. Per the germline V gene, CDR1 is SEHNR and CDR2 is FQNEAQ (reference sequence). This CDR3 is built from 13 residues. Trimming at V came to 8 bases and at J to 8 bases, leaving 6 bases not matched to a gene.

The rearrangement uses TRBV19 and TRBJ1-2; D ambiguous. The germline CDR1 and CDR2 sequences are LNHDA and SQIVND (reference sequence). V was cut by 8 bases and J by 4 bases, with 17 bases left in between. The CDR3 sequence is 14 residues long. The CDR3 coding sequence is TGTGCCAGTTGCCCCCGGGGAACGATCTATGGCTACACCTTC. Translating gives CASCPRGTIYGYTF.

This clonotype showed up just a few times. The chain has TRBV28 and TRBJ1-6, with D unresolved. Between the trimmed V and J ends, which lost 4 bases and 5 bases, there was a span of 3 bases. Looked up from germline, CDR1 is MDHEN and CDR2 is SYDVKM. The CDR3 runs to 12 residues. DNA for the CDR3: TGTGCCAGCAGTTCTCATAATTCACCCCTCCACTTT. Protein product: CASSSHNSPLHF.

There are a few counts of this clonotype. J is TRBJ1-3 and V is TRBV7-9; the D is unclear. This CDR3 spans 15 amino acids. Per germline, CDR1 SEHNR and CDR2 FQNEAQ (reference sequence). Trimming removed 6 bases at V and 0 bases at J, with 12 bases between. CDR3 protein: CASRPPKPSGNTIYF. The CDR3 DNA sequence: TGTGCCAGCAGGCCACCGAAACCCTCTGGAAACACCATATATTTT.

This chain joins TRBV3-1 and TRBJ1-1; 9 bases line up with TRBD1. Per germline, CDR1 LGHDT and CDR2 YNNKEL (reference sequence). This CDR3 contains 18 residues. V trimming: 1 base; J trimming: 0 bases; junction bases outside the gene matches: 9. CDR3 region: CASSQATGGQPMNTEAFF. CDR3 nucleotide sequence: TGTGCCAGCAGCCAAGCAACAGGGGGCCAACCGATGAACACTGAAGCTTTCTTT.

This clonotype was counted a few times. The V call is TRBV12-3 or TRBV12-4, the J call TRBJ2-2; D possibly corresponds to TRBD2 (5 bases). V was shortened by 6 bases and J by 7 bases, with 21 bases between the two germline ends. CDR3 size: 16 residues. The DNA of the CDR3 is TGTGCCAGCAGACCTGTAGGCGGGTTCGTTGGCGGGGAGCTGTTTTTT. Translating gives CASRPVGGFVGGELFF.

The chain carries TRBV10-2 and TRBJ2-1; 13 nucleotides line up with TRBD2. The germline CDR1 and CDR2 sequences are WSHSY and SAAADI. CDR3 size: 16 residues. The V segment lost 4 bases and the J segment 9 bases; nucleotides outside the gene matches: 9. Here the CDR3 DNA reads TGCGCCAGCAGTGGGCCACTAGCGGGGGGGCCCCCTGAGCAGTTCTTC. Translating gives CASSGPLAGGPPEQFF.

Only a few counts were recorded for this clonotype. The chain joins TRBV5-1 to TRBJ2-7; 7 bases match TRBD1. The CDR3 length is 13 residues. Trimming at V came to 2 bases and at J to 3 bases, leaving 2 bases not matched to a gene. CDR1 is SGHRS, CDR2 YFSETQ, per germline. The CDR3 region has the DNA TGCGCCAGCAGCTTCGGGACAGACTACGAGCAGTACTTC. Protein sequence: CASSFGTDYEQYF.

V usage is TRBV7-9 and J usage is TRBJ2-2; TRBD2 matches 10 bases. The ends lost 3 bases at V and 1 base at J; junction bases unmatched: 5. The length of the CDR3 is 17 residues. Germline loops: CDR1 SEHNR, CDR2 FQNEAQ (reference sequence). CDR3 bases: TGTGCCAGCAGCTTGGCCCGACTAGCGGGGAACACCGGGGAGCTGTTTTTT. Protein sequence: CASSLARLAGNTGELFF.

A few counts support this clonotype. This chain connects TRBV7-9 to TRBJ2-7; 12 nucleotides agree with TRBD2. Per the germline V gene, CDR1 is SEHNR and CDR2 is FQNEAQ (reference sequence). After removal of 8 bases from V and 3 bases from J, the junction contained 8 bases not matched to a gene. The CDR3 has 15 residues. This CDR3 is CASGTLAGGNYEQYV. CDR3 in DNA: TGTGCCAGCGGGACGCTAGCGGGGGGGAACTACGAGCAGTACGTC.

CDR3 DNA sequence: TGTGCCAGCAGCGGGCCCGGACACACGTCGCCGTTCTTC. Encoded protein: CASSGPGHTSPFF. The rearrangement uses TRBV7-3 and TRBJ2-1, with D perhaps TRBD1 (5 bases). V was pared by 5 bases and J by 15 bases, with 20 bases between. Germline CDR1 SGHTA, CDR2 FQGTGA. The CDR3 contains 13 residues. Combining the CDR3 with reference TRBV7-3 and TRBJ2-1 gives the whole variable domain GAGVSQTPSNKVTEKGKYVELRCDPISGHTALYWYRQSLGQGPEFLIYFQGTGAADDSGLPNDRFFAVRPEGSVSTLKIQRTERGDSAVYLCASSGPGHTSPFFGPGTRLTVL.

The chain combines TRBV11-2 with TRBJ2-3; 7 nucleotides line up with TRBD2. The ends lost 1 base at V and 6 bases at J; junction bases unmatched: 7. This CDR3 has 15 residues. CDR1 and CDR2 from the germline V gene are SGHAT and FQNNGV. CDR3 nucleotides: TGTGCCAGCAGCTTAGGGACTAGTTCGCGGGATACGCAGTATTTT. It translates to CASSLGTSSRDTQYF. The full variable domain, in which reference TRBV11-2 and TRBJ2-3 provide the parts outside the CDR3, is EAGVAQSPRYKIIEKRQSVAFWCNPISGHATLYWYQQILGQGPKLLIQFQNNGVVDDSQLPKDRFSAERLKGVDSTLKIQPAKLEDSAVYLCASSLGTSSRDTQYFGPGTRLTVL.

The gene calls are TRBV5-4 and TRBJ1-2, with 7 bases lining up with TRBD1. CDR3 length equals 14 residues. From germline, CDR1 is SGHNT and CDR2 YYREEE (reference sequence). J was trimmed by 2 bases and V by 4 bases; bases with no gene match: 5. The DNA of the CDR3 is TGTGCCAGCAGCCCGGCGACAGGGAACTATGGCTACACCTTC. Its translation: CASSPATGNYGYTF.

CDR3 region: CASAEGQPQHF. The CDR3 DNA is TGTGCCAGCGCCGAGGGTCAGCCCCAGCATTTT. The chain combines TRBV12-3 or TRBV12-4 with TRBJ1-5; no clear D gene. The CDR3 runs 11 residues. Trimming took 8 bases from V and 6 from J, leaving 8 bases between them.

This CDR3 is CASSLGSEATYEQYF. CDR3 DNA: TGCGCCAGCAGCTTGGGCAGCGAAGCCACCTACGAGCAGTACTTC. V usage is TRBV5-1 and J usage is TRBJ2-7; D remains ambiguous. Germline V lookup: CDR1 SGHRS, CDR2 YFSETQ. The V end was cut by 0 bases, the J end by 2 bases, with 12 bases between. The CDR3 contains 15 residues.

This clonotype was seen a handful of times. The V call is TRBV3-1, the J call TRBJ2-1; D remains ambiguous. Germline V gene lookup returns CDR1 LGHDT and CDR2 YNNKEL (reference sequence). Trimming shortened V by 1 base and J by 10 bases, and 11 bases separated the two germline ends. This CDR3 is built from 13 residues. CDR3 sequence reads: CASSQVNQREQFF. The DNA of the CDR3 is TGTGCCAGCAGCCAAGTCAACCAGAGGGAGCAGTTCTTC.

This chain links TRBV5-1 with TRBJ2-1; 9 bases are a match to TRBD2. J gave up 5 bases and V 1 base, and 4 bases lay outside the gene matches. Per the germline V gene, CDR1 is SGHRS and CDR2 is YFSETQ. The CDR3 is 15 residues long. The CDR3 nucleotides read TGCGCCAGCAGCTTGTGGCTAGCGGGAAACAATGAGCAGTTCTTC. Its translation: CASSLWLAGNNEQFF.

The V and J genes are TRBV6-1 and TRBJ2-2, with 7 bases lining up with TRBD2. CDR1 MNHNS and CDR2 SASEGT come from the germline V gene. Trimming removed 4 bases from V and 6 bases from J; junction bases left unmatched: 8. This CDR3 contains 15 residues. CDR3 in amino acids: CASSVAGDPPGELFF. DNA for the CDR3: TGTGCCAGCAGTGTTGCGGGGGACCCCCCCGGGGAGCTGTTTTTT.

This clonotype was counted only a few times. V gene TRBV10-2 combines with J gene TRBJ1-1, with D maybe TRBD1 (5 bases). The V end was cut by 7 bases, the J end by 5 bases, with 14 bases between. The CDR3 extends over 13 amino acids. The germline CDR1 and CDR2 sequences are WSHSY and SAAADI. CDR3 coding DNA: TGCGCCAGCAAAACCCCAGGGTTTACTGAAGCTTTCTTT. Protein product: CASKTPGFTEAFF.

The chain is built from TRBV7-9 and TRBJ2-3; no clear D. Germline CDR1 reads SEHNR; CDR2 reads FQNEAQ (reference sequence). The V gene lost 4 bases and the J gene lost 6 bases, with 14 bases spanning the gap. The CDR3 sequence is 14 residues long. CDR3 in DNA: TGTGCCAGCAGCTCCTCCCAGAGCAGGGATACGCAGTATTTT. It encodes CASSSSQSRDTQYF.

The chain uses TRBV10-3 and TRBJ1-2; 7 positions match TRBD1. After removal of 10 bases from V and 8 bases from J, the junction contained 10 bases not matched to a gene. The germline V gene encodes CDR1 ENHRY and CDR2 SYGVKD. This CDR3 has 12 amino acids. The CDR3 DNA follows: TGTGCCACTTACAGGGGCGGTGGAGGCTACACCTTC. The encoded protein is CATYRGGGGYTF.

The genes are TRBV5-1 and TRBJ2-5; D unresolved. The germline V gene encodes CDR1 SGHRS and CDR2 YFSETQ. CDR3 size: 12 residues. V shed 6 bases and J shed 5 bases, with 11 bases lying between them. The DNA for the CDR3 is TGCGCCAGCACCCTAAGAGGCGAGACCCAGTACTTC. Protein: CASTLRGETQYF.

This clonotype appeared many times. This chain uses TRBV20-1 with TRBJ2-3; no definite D call. The CDR3 covers 12 residues. The germline V gene encodes CDR1 DFQATT and CDR2 SNEGSKA (reference sequence). V was trimmed by 1 base and J by 4 bases, leaving 6 bases between them. Here the CDR3 DNA reads TGCAGTGCTAGAGCCCCGCCAGATACGCAGTATTTT. This encodes CSARAPPDTQYF.

CDR3 in DNA: TGTGCCAGCAGTCCACTCCGGGGACACGGCTACGAGCAGTACGTC. Amino acid sequence: CASSPLRGHGYEQYV. The chain combines TRBV6-1 with TRBJ2-7, with D maybe TRBD1 (6 bases). Trimming shortened V by 5 bases and J by 3 bases, and 17 bases separated the two germline ends. Germline V gene lookup returns CDR1 MNHNS and CDR2 SASEGT. The CDR3 is 15 residues long.

This chain connects TRBV7-2 to TRBJ2-2; 11 bases line up with TRBD2. V was pared by 1 base and J by 4 bases, with 8 bases of the junction left unmatched. The CDR3 is 18 residues long. CDR1 is SGHTA, CDR2 FQGNSA, per germline. For the CDR3, the DNA is TGTGCCAGCAGCTTAGTGGTAGCGGGGGGGCTAGGCACCGGGGAGCTGTTTTTT. This codes for CASSLVVAGGLGTGELFF.